This T cell receptor (beta chain) was documented in a study of blood T cell repertoires in COVID-19 (dated by TCRdb to the early 2020s). In the study overall: Samples covering the acute and convalescent phases of COVID-19 were provided by collaborators in the United States, Italy and Spain. The prospective study material was composed of cDNA or gDNA derived from T cells, B-cell-depleted T cells, or PBMCs. The dataset comprised deeply sampled blood TCRbeta repertoires from subjects exposed to, actively infected with, or recovered from COVID-19. The repertoires were released in a freely available public database meant as a resource for research on the immune response to SARS-CoV-2. The samples were drawn from the first 160 participants of the ongoing ImmuneRACE study and from some 1,300 subjects provided by 6 global collaborators. The sample metadata nearly always contained a de-identified subject ID, COVID-19 status, age in years and sex. Where available, HLA class I and class II types were obtained from metadata supplied by the sample provider rather than from assay-based typing.

Concerning this clone: There is no known antigen for this receptor. No much larger clonotype is one base removed from it; base qualities were not supplied.

TCRbeta CDR3 regions were amplified from genomic DNA using the immunoSEQ Assay, a bias-controlled multiplex PCR. From the authors' description of their analysis: The number of nucleated cells in each sample was estimated by amplification of reference gene primers within the assay. To quantify the absolute abundance of each unique TCRbeta CDR3 rearrangement, sequence reads were collapsed and filtered. For each sample, productive Simpson clonality was calculated by taking the square root of Simpson's diversity index across productive rearrangements. The immuneACCESS repertoire file appears here via TCRdb, limited to in-frame rearrangements. These files lack a portion of the clones; in checked studies, under half of the deficit traces to unresolved V genes, and the cause of the others is not known. The DNA was the basis for D and trimming; V, J and clone size are from that table. This sample comprises about 84,000 clones, about 83% of them detected only once. About 31% of the sample lies in the top ten.

Measured from the cysteine to the phenylalanine, the CDR3 is 16 residues long. Of the read, only the CDR3 DNA is kept; its 48 bases are in frame from base 1. The germline V gene specifies SGHRS as CDR1 and YFSETQ as CDR2. After removal of 0 bases from V and 4 bases from J, the junction retains 5 bases not matched to a gene. Broad study findings and their caveats: The amount of clinical and demographic metadata varied by source and participant and was provided uncurated.

Collaborating institutions collected whole blood in K2EDTA tubes following their own protocols. For TCRbeta analysis, collaborators shipped samples as frozen whole blood, isolated PBMCs, or DNA extracted from either of those sample types. This clonotype was obtained from a woman aged 80 or over with acute or convalescent COVID-19. Sequenced: peripheral blood. The V and J genes are TRBV5-1 and TRBJ2-1, with TRBD2 matching 9 junction bases. Here the CDR3 is given as CASSLETSGPYNEQFF. At the DNA level, the sequence is TGCGCCAGCAGCTTGGAAACTAGCGGGCCTTACAATGAGCAGTTCTTC.